What follows are 32 T cell receptor beta chains derived from one specimen sequenced in a study of beta chain features in type 1 diabetes. Sequenced material consisted of expressed TCRB transcripts (all of the isolated RNA was reverse transcribed). Method: immunoSEQ multiplex PCR; TCRdb's copy keeps in-frame clones and lacks some. The sample yields hundreds of thousands of clones, more than 13% seen once. Study-level findings and limits: Shortening of TCRB CDR3s, moderate but significant, appeared in all four CD4+ subsets of Type 1 diabetes patients.

Their specific antigens are unknown. Sample: naive CD4+ T cells from blood. The receptors stem from a young man with type 1 diabetes.

The chain employs TRBV10-3 and TRBJ2-5; TRBD2 aligns across 10 bases. This CDR3 spans 14 amino acids. Germline V lookup: CDR1 ENHRY, CDR2 SYGVKD. V lost 5 bases to trimming and J lost 3 bases; unmatched junction nucleotides: 3. The CDR3 protein is CAISIGLAEETQYF. The CDR3 DNA follows: TGTGCCATCAGTATAGGACTAGCGGAAGAGACCCAGTACTTC.

This clone was counted only a few times. The chain recombines TRBV30 with TRBJ2-2; 11 nucleotides match TRBD2. Germline CDR1 is GTSNPN and CDR2 is SVGIG (reference sequence). Losses at the gene ends were 0 bases for V and 4 bases for J; bases not matched to a gene: 4. The length of the CDR3 is 16 residues. CDR3 region: CAWSVLAGVGTGELFF. The CDR3 DNA follows: TGTGCCTGGAGTGTACTAGCGGGAGTTGGCACCGGGGAGCTGTTTTTT.

This clone was picked up a small number of times. The V gene is TRBV28, the J gene TRBJ2-3, with 10 bases identical to TRBD2. Germline CDR1 MDHEN, CDR2 SYDVKM. The length of the CDR3 is 16 residues. The V gene end was trimmed by 7 bases and the J gene end by 6 bases; junction bases not matched to a gene: 13. CDR3 coding DNA: TGTGCCAGCAACCCGCTAAGCGGGGGGGCGAGGGATACGCAGTATTTT. It translates to CASNPLSGGARDTQYF.

Only a few counts were recorded for this clone. The rearrangement links TRBV9 to TRBJ2-3, with a possible D match to TRBD2 (5 bases). The CDR3 runs 11 residues. V gave up 4 bases and J gave up 9 bases, with 9 bases separating them. The germline gives CDR1 SGDLS, CDR2 YYNGEE. CDR3 sequence (DNA): TGTGCCAGCAGCCTGCCGGGGACGCAGTATTTT. As protein: CASSLPGTQYF.

The chain employs TRBV4-1 and TRBJ2-3, with D perhaps matching TRBD2 (5 bases). Trimming took off 1 base at V and 5 bases at J, with 16 bases between the two ends. Germline V gene sequence: CDR1 MGHRA, CDR2 YSYEKL. The CDR3 has 16 amino acids. The DNA for the CDR3 is TGCGCCAGCAGCCAAGCTCCGGGATTGCTGGGAGATACGCAGTATTTT. Translating it yields CASSQAPGLLGDTQYF.

Only a few counts were recorded for this clone. This rearrangement joins TRBV19 to TRBJ2-2; weak D call: TRBD1 (5 bases). Germline V CDR1 and CDR2: LNHDA, SQIVND (reference sequence). There are 14 residues in the CDR3. With 0 bases removed from V and 4 bases from J, the gap between germline ends came to 6 bases. CDR3 loop: CASSIDQGTGELFF. The CDR3, as DNA: TGTGCCAGTAGTATAGATCAGGGCACCGGGGAGCTGTTTTTT.

The chain joins TRBV4-3 to TRBJ1-6; D gene ambiguous. Germline CDR1 LGHNA, CDR2 YSLEER. This CDR3 is built from 13 residues. The V end lost 0 bases, the J end lost 9 bases, and 6 bases lay between the germline ends. This CDR3 is CASSQDPFSPLHF. DNA for the CDR3: TGCGCCAGCAGCCAAGATCCGTTTTCACCCCTCCACTTT.

The chain joins TRBV5-1 to TRBJ2-3, with 9 bases aligning to TRBD2. V shed 7 bases and J 3 bases; nucleotides not matched to a gene: 9. Germline V gene lookup returns CDR1 SGHRS and CDR2 YFSETQ. The CDR3 covers 15 residues. CDR3 in amino acids: CASSGAGGPTDTQYF. CDR3 DNA sequence: TGCGCCAGCTCCGGGGCGGGGGGGCCGACAGATACGCAGTATTTT.

This clone was picked up a small number of times. V gene TRBV14 combines with J gene TRBJ2-6; D remains ambiguous. Germline CDR1 SGHDN, CDR2 FVKESK. This CDR3 comprises 17 residues. V was clipped by 5 bases and J by 0 bases, with 14 bases between them. The CDR3 nucleotides are TGTGCCAGCAGCGAAAGGGTCACCACCTCTGGGGCCAACGTCCTGACTTTC. It yields the protein CASSERVTTSGANVLTF. The whole variable domain, remainder taken from reference TRBV14 and TRBJ2-6, is EAGVTQFPSHSVIEKGQTVTLRCDPISGHDNLYWYRRVMGKEIKFLLHFVKESKQDESGMPNNRFLAERTGGTYSTLKVQPAELEDSGVYFCASSERVTTSGANVLTFGAGSRLTVL.

This clone came up a few times. The chain joins TRBV10-3 to TRBJ2-5; tentative D call: TRBD1 (6 bases). Germline-derived CDR1 and CDR2 are ENHRY and SYGVKD. The CDR3 consists of 14 residues. Between the trimmed V and J ends, which lost 10 bases and 3 bases, there was a span of 18 bases. The CDR3 nucleotides read TGTGCCAGCCAGCACAGGGTATCCGAAGAGACCCAGTACTTC. Translation: CASQHRVSEETQYF.

V and J are TRBV2 and TRBJ1-2, with D maybe TRBD1 (6 bases). The CDR3 contains 15 residues. V was pared by 8 bases and J by 6 bases, with 22 bases between. In germline, CDR1 is SNHLY, CDR2 FYNNEI. The CDR3, as DNA: TGTGCCAGCTCCTGGACGGACAGTGAATTCGATGGCTACACCTTC. As protein: CASSWTDSEFDGYTF.

In this sample, this clone turned up a few times. The chain uses TRBV18 and TRBJ2-1, with TRBD2 identical over 9 bases. The germline V gene has CDR1 KGHSH and CDR2 LQKENI. This CDR3 is 16 amino acids long. V was pared by 1 base and J by 3 bases, with 4 bases of the junction left unmatched. CDR3 protein: CASSPRTSVNYNEQFF. CDR3 sequence (DNA): TGTGCCAGCTCACCACGGACTAGCGTGAACTACAATGAGCAGTTCTTC.

This clone was found a few times. The chain employs TRBV4-2 and TRBJ2-1; 9 bases are a match to TRBD2. The CDR3 covers 16 residues. V shed 2 bases and J 1 base; nucleotides not matched to a gene: 3. Per germline, CDR1 LGHNA and CDR2 YNFKEQ. The CDR3 is CASSQRLAESYNEQFF. Written as DNA, the CDR3 is TGTGCCAGCAGCCAAAGACTAGCGGAGTCCTACAATGAGCAGTTCTTC.

The rearrangement joins TRBV30 to TRBJ1-1; D remains ambiguous. The CDR3 spans 15 residues. V gave up 3 bases and J gave up 0 bases, with 14 bases separating them. CDR1 is GTSNPN and CDR2 is SVGIG in the germline V gene (reference sequence). The DNA of the CDR3 is TGTGCCTGGAGGGCCAGGTGGGGAATGAACACTGAAGCTTTCTTT. Its translation: CAWRARWGMNTEAFF.

The chain combines TRBV12-5 with TRBJ2-1; 15 bases match TRBD2. V dropped 7 bases and J dropped 3; count of bases not matched to a gene: 10. Germline V gene lookup returns CDR1 LGHNT and CDR2 FRNRAP. This CDR3 spans 18 amino acids. CDR3 nucleotides: TGTGCTAGTGCCTTCACCGGGACTAGCGGGGGGAACTACAATGAGCAGTTCTTC. Amino acid sequence: CASAFTGTSGGNYNEQFF.

The rearrangement links TRBV2 to TRBJ2-5; no clear D. Germline CDR1 SNHLY, CDR2 FYNNEI. The CDR3 sequence is 13 residues long. The V end lost 4 bases, the J end lost 1 base, and 7 bases lay between the germline ends. The CDR3 is CASSVGIQETQYF. CDR3 nucleotide sequence: TGTGCCAGCAGTGTCGGCATCCAAGAGACCCAGTACTTC.

This clone was seen only a few times. The chain combines TRBV6-5 with TRBJ2-7; no definite D call. V lost 2 bases to trimming and J lost 1 base, with 9 bases between them. Germline CDR1 MNHEY, CDR2 SVGAGI. This CDR3 has 14 residues. The CDR3 reads CASSYKPSSYEQYF. CDR3 coding DNA: TGTGCCAGCAGTTACAAACCAAGTTCCTACGAGCAGTACTTC.

J is TRBJ2-3 and V is TRBV5-1; 7 bases are a match to TRBD1. Germline V gene data show CDR1 as SGHRS and CDR2 as YFSETQ. The CDR3 loop spans 15 amino acids. The V segment lost 4 bases and the J segment 0 bases; nucleotides outside the gene matches: 5. The CDR3 loop is CASSLGQDSTDTQYF. The DNA for the CDR3 is TGCGCCAGCAGCCTAGGACAGGACAGCACAGATACGCAGTATTTT.

This clone was detected only a few times. The gene calls are TRBV21-1 and TRBJ2-6; the D segment call TRBD2 is taken from the table without a DNA check. TRBV21-1 is described as a pseudogene. There are 15 residues in the CDR3. The CDR3 nucleotides read TGTGCCAGCAGCACGGAGTCTAAGGGGGCCAACGTCCTGACTTTC. It yields the protein CASSTESKGANVLTF.

V and J are TRBV5-1 and TRBJ2-1; 11 bases are a match to TRBD2. The junction had 3 bases not matched to a gene; V was cut back by 0 bases and J by 7 bases. CDR1 and CDR2 (germline): SGHRS, YFSETQ. The CDR3 consists of 15 residues. CDR3 sequence reads: CASSLVPSGRNEQFF. CDR3 sequence (DNA): TGCGCCAGCAGCTTGGTGCCTAGCGGGAGGAATGAGCAGTTCTTC.

This clone came up a few times. The chain employs TRBV2 and TRBJ2-3, with D tentatively TRBD2 (5 bases). Germline CDR1 and CDR2: SNHLY and FYNNEI. V shed 4 bases and J shed 4 bases, with 12 bases lying between them. This CDR3 has 14 amino acids. The CDR3 spells CASSGGGYPDTQYF. The CDR3 coding sequence is TGTGCCAGCAGTGGCGGCGGGTACCCAGATACGCAGTATTTT.

This clone was detected only a few times. The chain is built from TRBV30 and TRBJ1-4; 7 nucleotides align to TRBD1. This CDR3 has 14 residues. Germline trimming cut 6 bases from V and 0 bases from J; bases unmatched to any gene: 4. In germline, CDR1 is GTSNPN, CDR2 SVGIG (reference sequence). Written as DNA, the CDR3 is TGTGCCTGTCGCGGGACAGCAACTAATGAAAAACTGTTTTTT. Its translation: CACRGTATNEKLFF.

This clone was found a few times. The chain links TRBV7-2 to TRBJ2-5; D not certain. V lost 0 bases to trimming and J lost 4 bases, with 12 bases between them. Germline CDR1 is SGHTA and CDR2 is FQGNSA. This CDR3 spans 15 amino acids. The CDR3 coding sequence is TGTGCCAGCAGCTTAGCATTAATTAACGTAGAGACCCAGTACTTC. This encodes CASSLALINVETQYF. Supplemented by reference TRBV7-2 and TRBJ2-5, the full variable domain reads GAGVSQSPSNKVTEKGKDVELRCDPISGHTALYWYRQSLGQGLEFLIYFQGNSAPDKSGLPSDRFSAERTGGSVSTLTIQRTQQEDSAVYLCASSLALINVETQYFGPGTRLLVL.

The chain links TRBV7-6 to TRBJ2-7; the D gene is possibly TRBD2 (5 bases). The V end was cut by 1 base, the J end by 4 bases, with 14 bases between. This CDR3 is built from 15 residues. Germline loops: CDR1 SGHVS, CDR2 FNYEAQ. This CDR3 is CASSLGWGAEYEQYF. In nucleotides, the CDR3 is TGTGCCAGCAGCTTAGGGTGGGGAGCAGAGTACGAGCAGTACTTC. The whole variable domain, remainder taken from reference TRBV7-6 and TRBJ2-7, is GAGVSQSPRYKVTKRGQDVALRCDPISGHVSLYWYRQALGQGPEFLTYFNYEAQQDKSGLPNDRFSAERPEGSISTLTIQRTEQRDSAMYRCASSLGWGAEYEQYFGPGTRLTVT.

This clone was observed a handful of times. The chain carries TRBV4-1 and TRBJ2-3; 9 bases are a match to TRBD2. The V segment lost 4 bases and the J segment 0 bases; nucleotides outside the gene matches: 5. The CDR3 is 16 amino acids. CDR1 and CDR2 (germline): MGHRA, YSYEKL. The CDR3 nucleotides are TGCGCCAGCAGCCCGCGACTAGCGGAGAGCACAGATACGCAGTATTTT. The encoded protein is CASSPRLAESTDTQYF.

V gene TRBV5-1 combines with J gene TRBJ2-7; the match to TRBD1 covers 7 bases. CDR1 is SGHRS and CDR2 is YFSETQ in the germline V gene. CDR3 length: 16 residues. With V trimmed by 4 bases and J by 0 bases, 10 bases remained unmatched. CDR3 sequence (DNA): TGCGCCAGCAGCCGTGGGACAGCGGAAAACTCCTACGAGCAGTACTTC. Translated: CASSRGTAENSYEQYF.

This clone showed up just a few times. J is TRBJ1-4 and V is TRBV11-2, with TRBD1 as a possible D gene (5 bases). Germline V lookup: CDR1 SGHAT, CDR2 FQNNGV. The CDR3 consists of 15 residues. The V end lost 4 bases, the J end lost 8 bases, and 17 bases lay between the germline ends. The CDR3 DNA reads TGTGCCAGCAGCTCCACCGGGGCCAGAGGGGAAAAACTGTTTTTT. This gives the protein CASSSTGARGEKLFF.

This chain connects TRBV7-9 to TRBJ2-2; D assignment may be TRBD1 or TRBD2 (6 bases each). The CDR3 is made up of 16 amino acids. V was trimmed by 10 bases and J by 1 base, leaving 19 bases between them. Germline V gene lookup returns CDR1 SEHNR and CDR2 FQNEAQ (reference sequence). For the CDR3, the DNA is TGTGCCATCATATACAGGGAGCGGGTGAACACCGGGGAGCTGTTTTTT. Translation: CAIIYRERVNTGELFF.

This clone was detected only a few times. The chain employs TRBV27 and TRBJ2-1; the D is unclear. The V gene lost 5 bases and the J gene lost 15 bases, with 26 bases spanning the gap. This CDR3 contains 15 residues. Germline loops: CDR1 MNHEY, CDR2 SMNVEV (reference sequence). CDR3 sequence: CASSPYRDSLPNRFF. DNA of the CDR3: TGTGCCAGCAGTCCCTACAGAGATAGTCTGCCCAATCGGTTCTTC.

Comment on this clone: The sample carries other DNA sequences with the same CDR3. In DNA, the CDR3 is TGCGCCAGCAGCTTGGAAGGGTACGAGCAGTACTTC. Amino acids: CASSLEGYEQYF. The rearrangement links TRBV5-1 to TRBJ2-7; D unresolved. CDR3 length equals 12 residues. Trimming took off 0 bases at V and 4 bases at J, with 5 bases between the two ends. In germline, CDR1 is SGHRS, CDR2 YFSETQ.

The genes are TRBV28 and TRBJ2-5; 8 nucleotides line up with TRBD2. The CDR3 extends over 16 amino acids. With 6 bases clipped from V and 5 bases from J, the junction kept 14 bases outside the gene matches. Per the germline V gene, CDR1 is MDHEN and CDR2 is SYDVKM. CDR3 region: CASRPDLAGLGETQYF. The CDR3 DNA follows: TGTGCCAGCAGGCCGGACTTAGCGGGGCTCGGGGAGACCCAGTACTTC.

This clone has a handful of counts. The chain has TRBV2 and TRBJ2-7; the match to TRBD2 covers 12 bases. This CDR3 region has 15 residues. The V segment lost 6 bases and the J segment 4 bases; nucleotides outside the gene matches: 7. The germline CDR1 and CDR2 sequences are SNHLY and FYNNEI. The CDR3 DNA follows: TGTGCCAGCAGACACGGACTAGCGGGACCATACGAGCAGTACTTC. Amino acids: CASRHGLAGPYEQYF. The full variable domain, completed using reference TRBV2 and TRBJ2-7, is EPEVTQTPSHQVTQMGQEVILRCVPISNHLYFYWYRQILGQKVEFLVSFYNNEISEKSEIFDDQFSVERPDGSNFTLKIRSTKLEDSAMYFCASRHGLAGPYEQYFGPGTRLTVT.